This T cell receptor beta chain was identified in a study of shared clonotypes between healthy human individuals. Germline CDR1 reads MDHEN; CDR2 reads SYDVKM. This CDR3 contains 15 residues. V dropped 1 base and J dropped 2; count of bases not matched to a gene: 4. The assay was immunoSEQ multiplex PCR, and TCRdb's table has in-frame clones only and misses some. This sample has over 850,000 clones, with about four fifths found just once. The chain links TRBV28 to TRBJ2-7; 8 nucleotides line up with TRBD1. The sequence derives from a man aged 18 to 30 in good health. Some clones in this sample may be carry-over from other donors' samples. Sequenced material: memory CD4+ T cells from PBMCs. Subset denoted: CD45RA-negative fraction. The CDR3 region is CASSLLGQVTYEQYF. The CDR3 bases are TGTGCCAGCAGTTTATTGGGACAGGTTACCTACGAGCAGTACTTC.